Sequencing of this T cell receptor beta chain was carried out in a study of shared clonotypes between healthy human individuals. Notes on the study in general: For naive CD4 cells, roughly 5.5% of clonotypes were shared across a handful of donors.

Terminally differentiated effector memory CD45RA+ cells were left out of the naive CD8 fraction, which was CD45RO-negative and positively selected for CCR7. In the case of this clone: Its matching antigen is unknown.

Assay used: immunoSEQ multiplex PCR; TCRdb lists only in-frame clones, some missing. The table records just over 2,000,000 clones, about 95% of them present only once. Germline values: CDR1 GTSNPN, CDR2 SVGIG (reference sequence). V was clipped by 1 base and J by 6 bases, with 20 bases between them. This CDR3 spans 16 amino acids. Material for sequencing was naive CD8+ T cells sorted from blood. The sequence was collected from a man aged 18 to 29 in good health. V gene TRBV30 combines with J gene TRBJ2-3; tentatively, D is TRBD1 or TRBD2 (5 bases each). CDR3 in DNA: TGTGCCTGGAGTGAGGGGCTAGCTCGAGTGTCGGATACGCAGTATTTT. The encoded protein is CAWSEGLARVSDTQYF.